The T cell receptor beta chain described here comes from a study of T cells in Graves' hyperthyroidism and ophthalmopathy. In its sample, this clonotype was seen many times. The antigen remains undetermined. V lost 8 bases and J lost 1; bases outside the gene matches: 14. Germline V CDR1 and CDR2: SNHLY, FYNNEI. The CDR3 runs 16 residues. Study results and limitations: Separating ophthalmopathy from stable hyperthyroidism was achieved by a 13 V-J model. Blood also showed most of the thyroid clonotypes that were expanded above 0.001.

Amplified TCR beta CDR3 regions came from RNA transcripts. Using the HTBI primer set, a first-round RT-PCR was run on the TCR CDR3. TCRdb re-derived calls from the multiplex PCR reads in MiXCR, one entry per CDR3 protein. The data contain roughly 710,000 distinct CDR3 sequences, roughly a third of them singletons. The receptor was derived from a woman aged 40 to 49 with Graves' hyperthyroidism. Sequencing was done on a sample of blood. The chain uses TRBV2 and TRBJ2-7; 7 nucleotides align to TRBD2. The CDR3 is CASHPRGGVLSYEQYF. For the CDR3, the DNA is TGTGCCAGCCACCCCCGGGGAGGGGTCTTGTCCTACGAGCAGTACTTC.